Listed below are T cell receptor beta chains from one sample, sequenced in a study of blood T cell repertoires in COVID-19. The method was immunoSEQ multiplex PCR; TCRdb's version includes in-frame clones alone and lacks a portion of them. The sample records fewer than 300,000 clones, 83% being singletons. Input material: peripheral blood. Every receptor here comes from a woman aged 50 to 60 who had recovered from COVID-19. Each CDR3 is given with its conserved first and last residue. The order of the fields is CDR3 protein, CDR3 DNA, V gene, J gene, D gene, clone size. D genes are given only for firm matches. Some rows have no size entry. The others give once, few or many, or a class for an expanded clone.

cdr3_aa: CASSLMGQSYGYTF; cdr3_nt: TGTGCCAGTAGTCTAATGGGACAGAGCTATGGCTACACCTTC; v_call: TRBV19; j_call: TRBJ1-2; d_call: TRBD1; clone_size: once
cdr3_aa: CASSQDPGRPTDTQYF; cdr3_nt: TGCGCCAGCAGCCAAGACCCAGGGAGGCCCACAGATACGCAGTATTTT; v_call: TRBV4-3; j_call: TRBJ2-3; d_call: -; clone_size: -
cdr3_aa: CASSFPTSGGALSYNEQFF; cdr3_nt: TGTGCCAGCAGCTTCCCTACTAGCGGGGGGGCCTTATCCTACAATGAGCAGTTCTTC; v_call: TRBV7-2; j_call: TRBJ2-1; d_call: TRBD2; clone_size: -
cdr3_aa: CASSVAFEGLDTEAFF; cdr3_nt: TGTGCCAGCAGCGTAGCGTTTGAGGGCCTGGACACTGAAGCTTTCTTT; v_call: TRBV9; j_call: TRBJ1-1; d_call: -; clone_size: -
cdr3_aa: CASSHNRGDQPQHF; cdr3_nt: TGTGCCAGCAGCCATAATCGGGGTGATCAGCCCCAGCATTTT; v_call: TRBV27; j_call: TRBJ1-5; d_call: -; clone_size: -
cdr3_aa: CASSKAGASYNEQFF; cdr3_nt: TGTGCCAGCAGCAAAGCGGGGGCCTCCTACAATGAGCAGTTCTTC; v_call: TRBV5-5; j_call: TRBJ2-1; d_call: TRBD2; clone_size: -
cdr3_aa: CASSQEAGYEQYF; cdr3_nt: TGCGCCAGCAGCCAAGAGGCGGGTTACGAGCAGTACTTC; v_call: TRBV4-1; j_call: TRBJ2-7; d_call: -; clone_size: -
cdr3_aa: CASSLAGGAQETQYF; cdr3_nt: TGTGCCAGCAGCTTAGCGGGGGGGGCCCAAGAGACCCAGTACTTC; v_call: TRBV7-9; j_call: TRBJ2-5; d_call: -; clone_size: -
cdr3_aa: CASSQGAGSNQPQHF; cdr3_nt: TGTGCCAGCAGCCAGGGGGCAGGCTCAAATCAGCCCCAGCATTTT; v_call: TRBV11-2; j_call: TRBJ1-5; d_call: TRBD1; clone_size: -
cdr3_aa: CASSLTSGSNEQFF; cdr3_nt: TGCGCCAGCAGCTTGACTAGCGGGAGCAATGAGCAGTTCTTC; v_call: TRBV5-1; j_call: TRBJ2-1; d_call: TRBD2; clone_size: -
cdr3_aa: CASSLWGFGTGELFF; cdr3_nt: TGTGCCAGCAGTTTATGGGGCTTCGGTACCGGGGAGCTGTTTTTT; v_call: TRBV27; j_call: TRBJ2-2; d_call: -; clone_size: -
cdr3_aa: CASSWDSSPNSPLHF; cdr3_nt: TGTGCCAGCAGCTGGGACAGCTCTCCGAATTCACCCCTCCACTTT; v_call: TRBV7-2; j_call: TRBJ1-6; d_call: TRBD1; clone_size: -
cdr3_aa: CASSLSGGVNQPQHF; cdr3_nt: TGTGCCAGCAGTTTATCAGGGGGGGTGAATCAGCCCCAGCATTTT; v_call: TRBV27; j_call: TRBJ1-5; d_call: -; clone_size: -
cdr3_aa: CASSIKTGGSTDTQYF; cdr3_nt: TGTGCCAGTAGTATCAAGACAGGGGGAAGCACAGATACGCAGTATTTT; v_call: TRBV19; j_call: TRBJ2-3; d_call: TRBD1; clone_size: -
cdr3_aa: CASSLFGDRGAQNEKLFF; cdr3_nt: TGTGCCAGCAGCTTGTTTGGGGACAGGGGCGCTCAGAATGAAAAACTGTTTTTT; v_call: TRBV5-6; j_call: TRBJ1-4; d_call: TRBD1; clone_size: once
cdr3_aa: CASKGTGAEAFF; cdr3_nt: TGTGCCAGCAAAGGGACAGGGGCTGAAGCTTTCTTT; v_call: TRBV12-3/TRBV12-4; j_call: TRBJ1-1; d_call: TRBD1; clone_size: few
cdr3_aa: CASSFSGGHYEQFF; cdr3_nt: TGTGCCAGCAGCTTCAGCGGGGGCCATTATGAGCAGTTCTTC; v_call: TRBV7-9; j_call: TRBJ2-1; d_call: TRBD2; clone_size: -
cdr3_aa: CASSPPAHRGYGYTF; cdr3_nt: TGTGCCAGCTCACCACCGGCGCACAGGGGCTATGGCTACACCTTC; v_call: TRBV18; j_call: TRBJ1-2; d_call: TRBD1; clone_size: -